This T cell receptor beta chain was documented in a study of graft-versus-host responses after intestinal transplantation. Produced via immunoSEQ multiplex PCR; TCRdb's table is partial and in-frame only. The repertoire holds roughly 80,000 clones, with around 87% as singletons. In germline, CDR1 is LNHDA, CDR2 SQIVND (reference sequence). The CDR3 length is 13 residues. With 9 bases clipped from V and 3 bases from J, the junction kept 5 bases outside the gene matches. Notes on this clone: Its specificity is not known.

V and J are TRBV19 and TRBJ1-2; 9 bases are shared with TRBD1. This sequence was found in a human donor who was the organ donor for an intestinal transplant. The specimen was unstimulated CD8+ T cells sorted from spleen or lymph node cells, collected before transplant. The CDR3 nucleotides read TGTGCCAGCCGGGACAGGGTCCACTATGGCTACACCTTC. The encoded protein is CASRDRVHYGYTF.